This T cell receptor beta chain was obtained from a study of spatial heterogeneity in lung cancer. The CDR3 totals 14 residues. V was cut by 3 bases and J by 6 bases, with 15 bases left in between. Germline CDR1 reads SGHRS; CDR2 reads YFSETQ. TCRdb fed the 5' RACE reads into MiXCR, producing one record per CDR3 protein. The sample has approximately 92,000 distinct CDR3 sequences, about 12% seen once. This clonotype was seen repeatedly, ten times or more. Time point in this sample: sample taken at primary tumor resection. Unsorted samples of tumor, nontumor lung or frozen PBMC had their whole RNA sequenced.

Sequenced material: PBMCs, taken at surgery. This TCR came from a male donor with early-stage non-small cell lung cancer. The chain carries TRBV5-1 and TRBJ2-5, with D possibly being TRBD2 (5 bases). CDR3 DNA sequence: TGCGCCAGCAGCTCCGGGCCCCCCGGGAAGACCCAGTACTTC. Protein product: CASSSGPPGKTQYF.